These T cell receptor beta chains were read from a single sample in a study of response to subunit inactivated influenza vaccine. MiXCR, applied by TCRdb to the RT-PCR reads, yields one record per CDR3 protein. Among 450,000 to 600,000 distinct CDR3 sequences listed, 7.6% were seen once. Specimen: PBMCs from blood, collected roughly 24 months after vaccination. All receptors derive from a man aged 45 to 75 who received an inactivated influenza vaccine. Both conserved end residues are part of each CDR3.

V gene	J gene	CDR3 protein
TRBV5-1	TRBJ2-3	CASSSTKGPGTDTQYF
TRBV21-1	TRBJ2-1	CASSDSGQSSYNEQFF
TRBV27	TRBJ1-5	CASGRAGLSNQPQHF
TRBV5-1	TRBJ1-6	CASSLVQGEGSPLHF
TRBV29-1	TRBJ2-2	CSVEDLRQGNTGELFF
TRBV6-5	TRBJ2-1	CASSYSTGWNEQFF
TRBV5-1	TRBJ1-1	CASSFTTGDTEAFF
TRBV7-8	TRBJ2-7	CASSPTRLADNYEQYF
TRBV6-2/TRBV6-3	TRBJ2-1	CASSYPPWRDNEQFF
TRBV29-1	TRBJ2-3	CSVEDLAGAPTDTQYF
TRBV2	TRBJ2-1	CASSAEVDNEQFF
TRBV28	TRBJ2-3	CASSFNHLAGGSDTQYF
TRBV20-1	TRBJ1-1	CSAKASTEAFF
TRBV28	TRBJ1-6	CASSFEGRGSPLHF
TRBV9	TRBJ2-3	CASSVVASDTQYF
TRBV24-1	TRBJ2-2	CATSDPDRGSTGELFF
TRBV6-5	TRBJ2-3	CASSFSGGDTQYF
TRBV4-2	TRBJ2-7	CASSERDSSSYEQYF
TRBV29-1	TRBJ1-4	CSVLSRGKLFF
TRBV29-1	TRBJ2-5	CSAVGLLQETQYF
TRBV4-1	TRBJ1-5	CASSPLGGISNQPQHF
TRBV15	TRBJ2-2	CATSRGWGRLNTGELFF
TRBV7-9	TRBJ1-4	CASSSQGEKLFF
TRBV7-9	TRBJ2-7	CASSGGTGGSEQYF
TRBV3-1	TRBJ2-5	CASSQGGGTGQETQYF
TRBV12-5	TRBJ2-1	CASGPGGLYNEQFF
TRBV5-6	TRBJ1-2	CASSFSGNGYTF